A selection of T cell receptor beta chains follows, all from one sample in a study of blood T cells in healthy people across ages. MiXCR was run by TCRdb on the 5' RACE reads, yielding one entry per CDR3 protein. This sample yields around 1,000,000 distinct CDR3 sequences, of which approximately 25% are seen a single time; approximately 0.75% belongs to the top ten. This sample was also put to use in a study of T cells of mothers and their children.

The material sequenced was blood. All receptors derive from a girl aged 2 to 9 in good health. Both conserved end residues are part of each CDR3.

CASSRDPGNNEQFF | TRBV2
CASVHNEQFF | TRBV7-9
CASTNPPGTSGGEETQYF | TRBV12-3/TRBV12-4
CASSLGTRPPPDNEQFF | TRBV11-2
CASSPLAGGYNEQFF | TRBV12-3/TRBV12-4
CSARDRVRDNEQFF | TRBV20-1
CASSPVGPTGAGGYTF | TRBV9
CSASSQRHNEQFF | TRBV20-1
CSAPSQEESNQPQHF | TRBV20-1
CASSSEPPGTGSGYTF | TRBV5-1
CASSSTSGFYEQYF | TRBV7-9
CASSLITDTQYF | TRBV5-1
CSAPGLAGGRGETQYF | TRBV20-1
CASSRSSASYEQYF | TRBV4-1
CASRREGRYERYF | TRBV5-1
CASMGPEGIGTDTQYF | TRBV11-3